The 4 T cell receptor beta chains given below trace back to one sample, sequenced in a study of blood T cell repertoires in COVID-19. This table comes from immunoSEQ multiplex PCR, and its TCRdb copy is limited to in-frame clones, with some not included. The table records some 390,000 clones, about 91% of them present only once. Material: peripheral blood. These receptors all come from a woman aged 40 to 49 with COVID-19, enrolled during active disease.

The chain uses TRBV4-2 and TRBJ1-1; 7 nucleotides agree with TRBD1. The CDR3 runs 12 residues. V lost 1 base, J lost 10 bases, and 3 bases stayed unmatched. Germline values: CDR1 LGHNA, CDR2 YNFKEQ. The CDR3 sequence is CASSQGQGLAFF. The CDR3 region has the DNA TGTGCCAGCAGCCAAGGACAGGGTCTAGCTTTCTTT.

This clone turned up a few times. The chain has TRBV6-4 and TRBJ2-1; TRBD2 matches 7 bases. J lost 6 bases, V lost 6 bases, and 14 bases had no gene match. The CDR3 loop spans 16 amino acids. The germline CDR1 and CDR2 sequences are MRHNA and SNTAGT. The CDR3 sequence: CASRPVPGLSLNEQFF. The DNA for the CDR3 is TGTGCCAGCAGGCCGGTACCGGGACTATCTCTCAATGAGCAGTTCTTC.

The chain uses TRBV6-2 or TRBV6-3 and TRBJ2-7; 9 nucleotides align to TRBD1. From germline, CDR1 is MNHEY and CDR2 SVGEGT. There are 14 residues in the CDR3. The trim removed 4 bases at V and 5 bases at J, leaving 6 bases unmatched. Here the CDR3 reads CASSSGTGSHEQYF. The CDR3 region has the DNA TGTGCCAGCAGTTCCGGGACAGGGAGCCACGAGCAGTACTTC.

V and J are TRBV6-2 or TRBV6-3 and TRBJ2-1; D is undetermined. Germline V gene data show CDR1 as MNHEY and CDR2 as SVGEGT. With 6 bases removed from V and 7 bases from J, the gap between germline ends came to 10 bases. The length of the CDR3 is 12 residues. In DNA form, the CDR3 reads TGTGCCAGCAGCCACCGGGTTAATGAGCAGTTCTTC. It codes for CASSHRVNEQFF.